Below, 9 T cell receptor beta chains from the same sample are listed, as sequenced in a study of T cells in localized non-small cell lung cancer. Libraries were prepared by immunoSEQ multiplex PCR; TCRdb keeps only in-frame clonotypes and omits some of them. The sample contains tens of thousands of clones, 65% to 85% of which appear only once. Specimen: peripheral blood, collected before any cancer treatment. The receptors were sampled from a female donor over 55 with stage I lung adenocarcinoma.

The genes are TRBV5-1 and TRBJ1-4; TRBD1 matches at 8 bases. The junction had 7 bases not matched to a gene; V was cut back by 4 bases and J by 5 bases. CDR3 size: 15 residues. Per the germline V gene, CDR1 is SGHRS and CDR2 is YFSETQ. This CDR3 is CASSPLGQANEKLFF. The CDR3 DNA follows: TGCGCCAGCAGCCCTCTGGGACAGGCGAATGAAAAACTGTTTTTT.

V gene TRBV4-2 combines with J gene TRBJ1-1; D ambiguous. Trimming left V 0 bases short and J 4 bases short, with 9 bases between. CDR3 length equals 14 residues. Germline V CDR1 and CDR2: LGHNA, YNFKEQ. The CDR3 sequence is CASSQDRSITEAFF. CDR3 nucleotides: TGTGCCAGCAGCCAAGATAGGTCGATCACTGAAGCTTTCTTT.

This rearrangement joins TRBV28 to TRBJ2-7, with TRBD2 matching 7 bases. V gave up 9 bases and J gave up 6 bases; unmatched junction bases: 14. The CDR3 spans 14 residues. Germline V gives CDR1 MDHEN, CDR2 SYDVKM. CDR3 DNA sequence: TGTGCCAGTCAGGGAGCGGGATCTGTTCGCGAGCAGTACTTC. Amino acid sequence: CASQGAGSVREQYF.

The V gene is TRBV28, the J gene TRBJ2-7; D may be TRBD2 (5 bases). V dropped 5 bases and J dropped 4 bases, with 18 bases sitting between them. Germline values: CDR1 MDHEN, CDR2 SYDVKM. This CDR3 spans 15 amino acids. The DNA of the CDR3 is TGTGCCAGCAGTCCTGGATTAAACGGGATTTACGAGCAGTACTTC. Translated: CASSPGLNGIYEQYF.

CDR3 bases: TGCAGCGTTGAAGGTCAGGGTGCAGATACGCAGTATTTT. Protein sequence: CSVEGQGADTQYF. V and J are TRBV29-1 and TRBJ2-3, with D perhaps TRBD1 (5 bases). Trimming pared 1 base from V and 4 bases from J, leaving 9 bases between. The length of the CDR3 is 13 residues. From germline, CDR1 is SQVTM and CDR2 ANQGSEA.

This clone was detected once. This sequence joins TRBV2 and TRBJ2-4; tentatively, D is TRBD1 or TRBD2 (5 bases each). From germline, CDR1 is SNHLY and CDR2 FYNNEI. CDR3 length: 12 residues. The V end was cut by 8 bases, the J end by 7 bases, with 12 bases between. CDR3 DNA sequence: TGTGCCAGCCAGGGACCGGGGAACATTCAGTACTTC. It yields the protein CASQGPGNIQYF.

V gene TRBV7-9 combines with J gene TRBJ1-1; D not resolved. Trimming shortened V by 3 bases and J by 1 base, and 6 bases separated the two germline ends. CDR1 and CDR2 (germline): SEHNR, FQNEAQ (reference sequence). This CDR3 region has 13 residues. CDR3 bases: TGTGCCAGCAGCTTGCCAGGGAACACTGAAGCTTTCTTT. Protein product: CASSLPGNTEAFF.

V and J are TRBV15 and TRBJ2-4; 7 positions match TRBD2. Trimming at V came to 1 base and at J to 6 bases, leaving 6 bases not matched to a gene. The CDR3 runs to 15 residues. CDR1 and CDR2 (germline): LNHNV, YYDKDF (reference sequence). CDR3 sequence reads: CATSRVASGSNIQYF. The CDR3 DNA reads TGTGCCACCAGCAGAGTGGCTAGCGGCTCAAACATTCAGTACTTC.

The rearrangement joins TRBV13 to TRBJ2-5, with D possibly being TRBD1 (5 bases). The CDR3 extends over 13 amino acids. Germline CDR1 PRHDT, CDR2 FYEKMQ (reference sequence). Trimming took off 10 bases at V and 0 bases at J, with 12 bases between the two ends. CDR3 residues: CATSSGNQETQYF. The CDR3 region has the DNA TGTGCCACTTCATCAGGGAACCAAGAGACCCAGTACTTC.